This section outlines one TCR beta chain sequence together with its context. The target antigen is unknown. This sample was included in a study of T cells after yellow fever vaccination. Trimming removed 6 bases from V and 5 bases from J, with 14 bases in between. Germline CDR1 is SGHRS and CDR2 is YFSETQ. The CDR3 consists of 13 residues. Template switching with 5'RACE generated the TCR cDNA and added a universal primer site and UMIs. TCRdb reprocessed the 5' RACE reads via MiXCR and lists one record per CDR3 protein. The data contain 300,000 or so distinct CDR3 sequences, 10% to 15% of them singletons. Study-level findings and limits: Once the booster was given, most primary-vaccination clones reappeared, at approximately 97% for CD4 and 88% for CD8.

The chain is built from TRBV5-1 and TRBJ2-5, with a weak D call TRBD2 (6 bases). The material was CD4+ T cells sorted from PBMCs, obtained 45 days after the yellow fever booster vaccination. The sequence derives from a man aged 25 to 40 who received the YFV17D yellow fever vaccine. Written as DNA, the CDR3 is TGCGCCAGCAACTCGGGAGCAGGGGAGACCCAGTACTTC. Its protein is CASNSGAGETQYF.